Listed below are T cell receptor beta chains from one sample, sequenced in a study of blood T cell repertoires in COVID-19. TCRdb's copy holds only in-frame clones and misses some; the assay was immunoSEQ multiplex PCR. The sample has about 100,000 clones, under 90% seen once. Sequencing was performed on peripheral blood. The receptors stem from a human donor in a cohort sampled during active COVID-19. CDR3s include the opening cysteine and the closing phenylalanine or tryptophan. The order of the fields is V gene, clone size, J gene, D gene, CDR3 DNA, CDR3 protein. The D gene is left open where the match is weak. Clone size, where shown, is once, few, many, or a class for clones that have expanded.

>TRBV6-1|-|TRBJ2-5|TRBD2
TGTGCCAGCAGTGAATTTAGCGGGAGGGCCGCGTACTTC
CASSEFSGRAAYF
>TRBV11-2|once|TRBJ2-2|-
TGTGCCAGCAGCTTAGGGGGAGCGGGTTGGAACACCGGGGAGCTGTTTTTT
CASSLGGAGWNTGELFF
>TRBV7-2|-|TRBJ2-1|TRBD2
TGTGCCAGCAGCCCTACTAGCGGGGGACATTACAATGAGCAGTTCTTC
CASSPTSGGHYNEQFF
>TRBV7-2|-|TRBJ2-7|-
TGTGCCAGCAGCTTAGGACTCTACTACGAGCAGTACTTC
CASSLGLYYEQYF
>TRBV19|-|TRBJ1-2|-
TGTGCCAGTAGTATAGTTCCCCCACAGGGTAACTATGGCTACACCTTC
CASSIVPPQGNYGYTF
>TRBV10-3|-|TRBJ2-6|-
TGTGCCATCAGTTCAGGGGTCTCTGGGGCCAACGTCCTGACTTTC
CAISSGVSGANVLTF
>TRBV5-1|-|TRBJ2-7|TRBD2
TGCGCCAGCAGCTTGGGGACTAGCGGGAGTCCCGAGCAGTACTTC
CASSLGTSGSPEQYF
>TRBV4-1|-|TRBJ2-7|-
TGCGCCAGCAGCCAAGATAGGGCAGGGGTCCTCTACGAGCAGTACTTC
CASSQDRAGVLYEQYF
>TRBV19|few|TRBJ1-2|-
TGTGCCACCAGACCACGAGGCTATGGCTACACCTTC
CATRPRGYGYTF
>TRBV7-2|-|TRBJ2-2|-
TGTGCCAGCAGCTTTGACGCTAGCGGGGAGCTGTTTTTT
CASSFDASGELFF
>TRBV15|-|TRBJ1-5|-
TGTGCCACCAGCATTTATCTTAGCAATCAGCCCCAGCATTTT
CATSIYLSNQPQHF
>TRBV5-5|-|TRBJ1-4|-
TGTGCCAGCAGCTTGCTGGGCATACAGGAAAAACTGTTTTTT
CASSLLGIQEKLFF
>TRBV6-2/TRBV6-3|once|TRBJ1-3|-
TGTGCCAGCAGTTATCAGGGGACTGGAAACACCATATATTTT
CASSYQGTGNTIYF
>TRBV4-1|-|TRBJ2-2|TRBD2
TGCGCCAGCAGCCAAGCAGGACTAGCTGTTGCCGGGGAGCTGTTTTTT
CASSQAGLAVAGELFF
>TRBV7-2|-|TRBJ2-1|-
TGTGCCAGCAGCTTAGCGCTAAGTCTGAGCTCCTACAATGAGCAGTTCTTC
CASSLALSLSSYNEQFF
>TRBV5-1|-|TRBJ2-7|-
TGCGCCAGCAGCTTGTCCCGGACTCCCGCCTCCGAGCAGTACTTC
CASSLSRTPASEQYF
>TRBV6-5|-|TRBJ1-2|-
TGTGCCAGCAGTTTCCGGGTGGACAGAGCCTATGGCTACACCTTC
CASSFRVDRAYGYTF
>TRBV6-2/TRBV6-3|-|TRBJ1-1|-
TGTGCCAGCAGTTACCTGAGGGATAGGGCCACTGAAGCTTTCTTT
CASSYLRDRATEAFF
>TRBV11-2|-|TRBJ1-1|TRBD1
TGTGCCAGCAGCGGTCGACAGGGGGCTATGAACACTGAAGCTTTCTTT
CASSGRQGAMNTEAFF
>TRBV5-1|-|TRBJ2-5|-
TGCGCCAGCAGAGGAGGGGGGGCATTTCAAGAGACCCAGTACTTC
CASRGGGAFQETQYF
>TRBV19|-|TRBJ2-1|TRBD1
TGTGCCAGTAAGCAGGGGGTCTCCTACAATGAGCAGTTCTTC
CASKQGVSYNEQFF
>TRBV3-1/TRBV3-2|once|TRBJ1-2|TRBD1
TGTGCCAGCAGCCTGGACAGGGCGGCTGGCTACACCTTC
CASSLDRAAGYTF
>TRBV6-2/TRBV6-3|-|TRBJ2-1|-
TGTGCCAGCAGTTACGGCGGGTACAATGAGCAGTTCTTC
CASSYGGYNEQFF
>TRBV4-3|-|TRBJ1-5|TRBD1
TGCGCCAGCAGCCAATTCTGGACAGGGGGCACGCCCCAGCATTTT
CASSQFWTGGTPQHF
>TRBV6-2/TRBV6-3|-|TRBJ2-1|TRBD2
TGTGCCAGCAGCCCGGGACTAGTGACTCTCGCTCTCTACAATGAGCAGTTCTTC
CASSPGLVTLALYNEQFF
>TRBV10-1|-|TRBJ2-1|TRBD2
TGCGCCAGCATGCCCCGGGGGGGATACAATGAGCAGTTCTTC
CASMPRGGYNEQFF
>TRBV19|-|TRBJ1-2|-
TGTGCCAGTACCCAGGGACTTGGGGGAATCTACACCTTC
CASTQGLGGIYTF
>TRBV11-3|-|TRBJ2-1|TRBD2
TGTGCCAGCAGCCCTCGGACTAGCGGGGGATACAATGAGCAGTTCTTC
CASSPRTSGGYNEQFF
>TRBV6-5|-|TRBJ1-2|-
TGTGCCAGCAGTTACGACGGGAACTATGGCTACACCTTC
CASSYDGNYGYTF
>TRBV6-6|-|TRBJ1-3|-
TGTGCCAGCACGCAAACCACTTCGGGAGTTGGAAACACCATATATTTT
CASTQTTSGVGNTIYF
>TRBV6-5|once|TRBJ2-7|-
TGTGCCAGCAGTATTGAACAGGGATACGAGCAGTACTTC
CASSIEQGYEQYF
>TRBV18|-|TRBJ2-7|-
TGTGCCAGCTCACCACCGAGCCTAGACGGGGGAGAGCAGTACTTC
CASSPPSLDGGEQYF
>TRBV6-4|-|TRBJ1-6|-
TGTGCCAGCAGTGACGAGATTAATTCACCCCTCCACTTT
CASSDEINSPLHF
>TRBV10-1|-|TRBJ2-1|TRBD1
TGCGCCAGCAGTGACACCGGGACAGAGTTTAATGAGCAGTTCTTC
CASSDTGTEFNEQFF
>TRBV7-9|many|TRBJ1-1|TRBD1
TGTGCCAGCAGCTTTGACAGGGGGAACACTGAAGCTTTCTTT
CASSFDRGNTEAFF
>TRBV10-3|-|TRBJ2-7|TRBD1
TGTGCCATCAGAGGGACAGGGGGGACCTCCGAGCAGTACTTC
CAIRGTGGTSEQYF
>TRBV7-9|-|TRBJ1-1|-
TGTGCCAGCAGCCCAAGGGGGACTGAAGCTTTCTTT
CASSPRGTEAFF
>TRBV11-2|-|TRBJ2-3|-
TGTGCCAGCAGCCCCGGAGACTATTTAGATACGCAGTATTTT
CASSPGDYLDTQYF
>TRBV2|-|TRBJ1-2|-
TGTGCCAGCGGGCAGAAGAACTATGGCTACACCTTC
CASGQKNYGYTF